The T cell receptor beta chain described here comes from a study of CD8+CD57+ T cells in acquired aplastic anemia. General observations from the study: Both patients and controls carried the same twenty-nine CD8+ CDR3 sequences.

The CDR3 covers 16 residues. In germline, CDR1 is SGHAT, CDR2 FQNNGV. With 5 bases clipped from V and 7 bases from J, the junction kept 16 bases outside the gene matches. Sequencing was done on patients that had shown CD8+CD57+ cell expansion by flow cytometry. There was no therapy given to any patient before the blood sampling took place. Genomic DNA, serving as template, underwent TCR beta VDJ and CDR3 profiling. TCRdb ran MiXCR on the reads and lists one entry per CDR3 protein. Of about 58,000 distinct CDR3 sequences listed, approximately 50% are singletons. In the case of this clonotype: Its antigen is not identified.

The clonotype comes from a human donor with aplastic anemia. The rearrangement joins TRBV11-2 to TRBJ2-7; 8 nucleotides match TRBD1. The material sequenced was sorted CD4+, CD8+, or CD8+CD57+ T cells (not recorded which) from PBMCs. The CDR3, as DNA: TGTGCCAGCAGCCCCGTCCGGGACAGGTACAATCGGGAGCAGTACTTC. Translated: CASSPVRDRYNREQYF.